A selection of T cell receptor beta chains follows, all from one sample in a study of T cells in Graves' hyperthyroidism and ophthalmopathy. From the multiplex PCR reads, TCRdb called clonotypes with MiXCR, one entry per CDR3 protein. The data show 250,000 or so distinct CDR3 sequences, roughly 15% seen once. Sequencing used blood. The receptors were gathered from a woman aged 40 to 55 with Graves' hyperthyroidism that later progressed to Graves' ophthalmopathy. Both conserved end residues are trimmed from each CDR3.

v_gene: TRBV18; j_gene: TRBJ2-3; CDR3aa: ASSPFAQPTTDTQY
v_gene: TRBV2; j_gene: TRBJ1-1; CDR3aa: ALVLPMNTEAF
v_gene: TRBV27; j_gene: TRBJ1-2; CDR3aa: ASSFSQPEGYGYT
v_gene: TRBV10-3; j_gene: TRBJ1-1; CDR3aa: AISEPVDNTEAF
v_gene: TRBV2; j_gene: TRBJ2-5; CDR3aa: ASRQGWQETQY
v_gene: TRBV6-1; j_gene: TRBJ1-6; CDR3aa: ASIKTGTLENSPLH
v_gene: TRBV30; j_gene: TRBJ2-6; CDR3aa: AWTDWDTHTSSGANVLT
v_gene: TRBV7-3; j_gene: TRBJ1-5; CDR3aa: ASSLCRDIRSLVPQH
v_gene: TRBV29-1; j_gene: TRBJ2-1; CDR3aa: SGDDSYGTSNEQF
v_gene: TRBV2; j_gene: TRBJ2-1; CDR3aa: ASKRVASSYNEQF
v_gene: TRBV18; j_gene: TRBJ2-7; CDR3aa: ASSPRGLGEQY
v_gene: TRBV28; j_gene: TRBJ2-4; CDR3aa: ASSLVEMGKNIQY
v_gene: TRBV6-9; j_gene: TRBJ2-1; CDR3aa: ASSNSGPSSYNEQF
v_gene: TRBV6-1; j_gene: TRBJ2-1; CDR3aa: ASSRDGNEQF
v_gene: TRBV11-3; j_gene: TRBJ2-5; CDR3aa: ASSLGVKGETQY
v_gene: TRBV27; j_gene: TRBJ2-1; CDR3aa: ASSAVAGVEQF
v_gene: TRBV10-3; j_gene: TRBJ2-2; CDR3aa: AIRPGQGYTGELF
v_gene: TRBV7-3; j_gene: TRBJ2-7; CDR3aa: ASSSRGAKPSYEQY
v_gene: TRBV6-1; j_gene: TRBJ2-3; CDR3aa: ASTGGFADTQY
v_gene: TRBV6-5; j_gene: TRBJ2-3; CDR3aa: ASSYRTASDTQY
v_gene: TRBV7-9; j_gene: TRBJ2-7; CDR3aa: ASSHAGLNYEQY
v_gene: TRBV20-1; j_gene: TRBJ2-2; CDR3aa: SASRDTGELF
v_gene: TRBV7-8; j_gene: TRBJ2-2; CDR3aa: ASSPLGANTGELF
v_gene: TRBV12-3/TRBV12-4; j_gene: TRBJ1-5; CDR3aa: ASSRGAGTASNQPQH
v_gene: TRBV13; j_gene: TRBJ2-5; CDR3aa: ASSVMSTQETQY
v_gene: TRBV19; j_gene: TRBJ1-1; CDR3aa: ASSIVPGQTEAF
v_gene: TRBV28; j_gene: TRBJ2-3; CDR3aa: ASSLGQGGDTQY
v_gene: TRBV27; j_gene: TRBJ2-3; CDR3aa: ASSLADEGVMQY
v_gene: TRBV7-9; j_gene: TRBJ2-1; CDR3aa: ASSSLGGSYNEQF
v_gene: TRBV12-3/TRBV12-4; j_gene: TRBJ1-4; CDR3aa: ASSLGLNEKLF
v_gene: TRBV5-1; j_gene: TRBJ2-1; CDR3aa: ASSGEFGEQF
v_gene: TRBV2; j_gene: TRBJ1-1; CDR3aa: ASSEQKGVAEAF
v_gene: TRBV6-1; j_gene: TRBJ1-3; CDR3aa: ASSGLGNTIY
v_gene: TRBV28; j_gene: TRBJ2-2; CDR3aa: ASTKGPKDNTGELF
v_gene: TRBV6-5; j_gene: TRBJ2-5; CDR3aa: ASSYSFAGGETQY
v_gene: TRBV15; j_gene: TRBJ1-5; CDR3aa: ATSRAWARDSNQPQH
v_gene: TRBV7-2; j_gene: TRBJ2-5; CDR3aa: ASSFPQIETQY
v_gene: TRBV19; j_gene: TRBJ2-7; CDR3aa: ASTAGSSYEQY
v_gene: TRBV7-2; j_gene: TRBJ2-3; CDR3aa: ASSLSMGTDTQY
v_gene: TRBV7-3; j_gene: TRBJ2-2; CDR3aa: ASSPQRGLLNTGELF
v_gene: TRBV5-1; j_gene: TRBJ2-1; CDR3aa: ASSLGLAGAYNEQF
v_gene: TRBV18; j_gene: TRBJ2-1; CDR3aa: ASSPISGSYNEQF
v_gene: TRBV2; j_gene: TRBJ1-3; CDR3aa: ASRLRSSGNTIY
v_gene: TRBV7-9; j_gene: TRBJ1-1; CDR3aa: ASSYLDRGSEAF
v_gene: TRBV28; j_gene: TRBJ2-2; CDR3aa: ASSYRGKGGHGELF
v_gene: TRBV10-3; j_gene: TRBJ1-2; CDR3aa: ATQTGDYGYT
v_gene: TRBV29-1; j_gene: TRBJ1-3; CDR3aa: SAAGFLAGNTIY
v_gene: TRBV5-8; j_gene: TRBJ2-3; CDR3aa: ASSSAGTTNTDTQY